This T cell receptor beta chain was captured by sequencing in a study of spatial heterogeneity in lung cancer (dated by TCRdb to between 2019 and 2020). Study-level background: More beta-chain than alpha-chain transcripts were consistently detected, likely reflecting higher beta-chain transcript abundance. In the raw uncorrected reads, each unique combination of TCR and UMI appeared on average more than ten times. TCR alpha and beta repertoires were quantitatively compared across multiple tumor regions, matched nontumor lung and blood in non-small cell lung cancer. TCR repertoire features were related to nonsynonymous mutation counts determined by whole-exome sequencing of tumor tissue. At surgery, 200 or so tumor regions, 61 to 65 matched nontumor lung samples and 56 PBMC samples were TCR-sequenced for both alpha and beta chains. Broader findings and caveats from the paper: Additional single-cell paired TCR alpha and beta sequencing was considered necessary to confirm, at a functional level, the hypothesis that regional TCRs recognize regional mutations.

The germline V gene (reference sequence) provides CDR1 SGHNT and CDR2 YYREEE. The CDR3 runs 13 residues from the cysteine to the phenylalanine. CDR3 DNA only is kept here, 39 bases in frame from base 1. The trim is 1 base for V and 5 bases for J, with a gap of 7 bases between the germline ends. Library preparation used 5' RACE. Sequencing used a NextSeq 500. The TCR library protocol attached a unique molecular identifier to each TCR cDNA molecule to allow correction of PCR and sequencing errors. The study's own analysis went as follows. Decombinator tools were used for TCR identification, UMI-based error correction and CDR3 extraction. Expanded TCRs were defined as those above a frequency of 2 per 1,000, corresponding to the top 1% of the tumor frequency distribution. Each repertoire was subsampled 100 times to 5,000 TCRs, after which Renyi diversity was computed with the R vegan package. CDR3 similarity networks were constructed using string-kernel similarity of amino acid triplets, with links drawn between CDR3s whose pairwise similarity was above 0.82. TCRdb ran its own pipeline on the public reads, namely fastp trimming at Q25 and MiXCR clone calling, and kept in-frame beta chains. For every CDR3 protein sequence, its rows merge into one entry that carries the most common genes and DNA. These V and J calls derive from TCRdb rather than the authors' analysis. The sample includes over 13,000 distinct CDR3 sequences, with 3% to 4.5% observed a single time. The ten largest clones capture 9.8% of the sample.

What this sample's time point label stands for: sample taken at primary tumor resection. Samples were obtained from 65 to 90 patients with early-stage, untreated non-small cell lung cancer from the lung TRACERx cohort. TCR sequencing used whole RNA extracted from tumor and nontumor lung tissue, or from cryopreserved PBMC samples, without cell sorting. Patients were selected for TCR sequencing only if sufficient RNA was available from at least two tumor regions. Before being selected, tumor and adjacent nontumor lung specimens were reviewed by a lung pathologist. This clonotype showed up many times. The antigen it recognizes is unknown. It has no much larger one-base neighbor in the sample; base qualities were not kept. Since it is a stray read in a library aimed at alpha chains, this beta chain has a size that is not meaningful.

The chain is made from TRBV5-4 and TRBJ2-4; the D gene is possibly TRBD2, with 5 bases matching. Sequencing was performed on normal lung tissue next to the tumor, taken at surgery. The receptor was isolated from a male donor with early-stage non-small cell lung cancer. The DNA reads TGTGCCAGCAGCTTGTTGGAGGAAAACATTCAGTACTTC. Its translation reads: CASSLLEENIQYF. Where the CDR3 stops, the reference TRBV5-4 and TRBJ2-4 genes take over; the full variable domain is ETGVTQSPTHLIKTRGQQVTLRCSSQSGHNTVSWYQQALGQGPQFIFQYYREEENGRGNFPPRFSGLQFPNYSSELNVNALELDDSALYLCASSLLEENIQYFGAGTRLSVL.